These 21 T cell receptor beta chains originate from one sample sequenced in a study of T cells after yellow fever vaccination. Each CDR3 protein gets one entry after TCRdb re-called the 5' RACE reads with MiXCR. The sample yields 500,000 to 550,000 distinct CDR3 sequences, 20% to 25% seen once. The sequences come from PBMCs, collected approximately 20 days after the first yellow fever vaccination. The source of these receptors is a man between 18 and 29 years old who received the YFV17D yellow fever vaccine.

CDR3 DNA sequence: TGCGCCAGCAGTACCGCAGCTAGCACAGATACGCAGTATTTT. The encoded protein is CASSTAASTDTQYF. The chain joins TRBV5-1 to TRBJ2-3; D is uncertain. V shed 5 bases and J shed 0 bases, with 10 bases lying between them. The CDR3 has 14 amino acids. Germline assignment: CDR1 SGHRS and CDR2 YFSETQ.

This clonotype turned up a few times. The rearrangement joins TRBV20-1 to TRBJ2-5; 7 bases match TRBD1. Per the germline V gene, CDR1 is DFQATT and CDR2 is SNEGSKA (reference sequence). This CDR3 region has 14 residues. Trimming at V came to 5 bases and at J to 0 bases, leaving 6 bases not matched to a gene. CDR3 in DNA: TGCAGTGCTCCCCCGGGACAGAACCAAGAGACCCAGTACTTC. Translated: CSAPPGQNQETQYF.

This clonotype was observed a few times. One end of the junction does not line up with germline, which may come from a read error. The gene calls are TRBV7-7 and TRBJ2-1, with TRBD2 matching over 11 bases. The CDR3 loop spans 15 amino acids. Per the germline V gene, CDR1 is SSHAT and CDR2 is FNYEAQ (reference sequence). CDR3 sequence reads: CASSLEASGGSEQFF. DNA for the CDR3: TGTGCTAGCAGCTTAGAGGCTAGCGGGGGGAGTGAGCAGTTCTTC.

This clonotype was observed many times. The CDR3 DNA is TGTGCCACCAGCCGAAGGTCCTTCACAGATACGCAGTATTTT. Protein: CATSRRSFTDTQYF. The chain couples TRBV15 to TRBJ2-3; D remains unclear. Trimming took 5 bases from V and 2 from J, leaving 11 bases between them. There are 14 residues in the CDR3. Germline V gene lookup returns CDR1 LNHNV and CDR2 YYDKDF (reference sequence).

The CDR3 is CSARPGADEQFF. The CDR3 nucleotides are TGCAGTGCTAGGCCGGGGGCAGATGAGCAGTTCTTC. J is TRBJ2-1 and V is TRBV20-1; TRBD1 or TRBD2 may be the D gene (6 bases each). The germline CDR1 and CDR2 sequences are DFQATT and SNEGSKA (reference sequence). The length of the CDR3 is 12 residues. V dropped 3 bases and J dropped 8 bases, with 11 bases sitting between them.

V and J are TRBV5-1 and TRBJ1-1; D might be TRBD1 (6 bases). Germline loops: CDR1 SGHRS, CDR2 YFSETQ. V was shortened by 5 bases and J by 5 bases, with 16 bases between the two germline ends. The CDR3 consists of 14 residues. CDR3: CASRLRGGKTEAFF. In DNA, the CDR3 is TGCGCCAGCAGATTAAGGGGGGGAAAGACTGAAGCTTTCTTT. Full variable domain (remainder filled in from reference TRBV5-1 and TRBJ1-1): KAGVTQTPRYLIKTRGQQVTLSCSPISGHRSVSWYQQTPGQGLQFLFEYFSETQRNKGNFPGRFSGRQFSNSRSEMNVSTLELGDSALYLCASRLRGGKTEAFFGQGTRLTVV.

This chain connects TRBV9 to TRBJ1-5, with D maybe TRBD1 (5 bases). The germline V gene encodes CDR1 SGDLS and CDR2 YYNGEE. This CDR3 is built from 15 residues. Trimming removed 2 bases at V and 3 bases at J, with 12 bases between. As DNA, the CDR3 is TGTGCCAGCAGCGTTTCCGGGGACTTCAATCAGCCCCAGCATTTT. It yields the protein CASSVSGDFNQPQHF.

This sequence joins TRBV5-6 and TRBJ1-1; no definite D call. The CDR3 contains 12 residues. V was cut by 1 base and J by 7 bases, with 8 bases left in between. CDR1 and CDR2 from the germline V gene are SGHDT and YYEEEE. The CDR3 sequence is CASSLWPNEAFF. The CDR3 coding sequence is TGTGCCAGCAGCTTGTGGCCCAATGAAGCTTTCTTT.

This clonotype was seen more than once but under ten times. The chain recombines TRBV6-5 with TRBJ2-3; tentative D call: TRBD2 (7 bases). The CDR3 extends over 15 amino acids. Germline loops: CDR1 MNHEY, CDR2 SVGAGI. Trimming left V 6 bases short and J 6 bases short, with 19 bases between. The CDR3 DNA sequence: TGTGCCAGCAGGCCCCGGGGGGTAGGGGGTGATACGCAGTATTTT. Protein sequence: CASRPRGVGGDTQYF.

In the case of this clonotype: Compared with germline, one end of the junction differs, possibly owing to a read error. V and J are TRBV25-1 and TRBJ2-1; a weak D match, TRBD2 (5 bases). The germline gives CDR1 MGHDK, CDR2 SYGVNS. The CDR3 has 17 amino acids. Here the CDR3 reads CASGDLRTGGRDNEQFF. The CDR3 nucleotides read TGTGCCAGCGGTGATTTAAGGACCGGAGGTAGGGACAATGAGCAGTTCTTC. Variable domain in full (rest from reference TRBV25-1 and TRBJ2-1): EADIYQTPRYLVIGTGKKITLECSQTMGHDKMYWYQQDPGMELHLIHYSYGVNSTEKGDLSSESTVSRIRTEHFPLTLESARPSHTSQYLCASGDLRTGGRDNEQFFGPGTRLTVL.

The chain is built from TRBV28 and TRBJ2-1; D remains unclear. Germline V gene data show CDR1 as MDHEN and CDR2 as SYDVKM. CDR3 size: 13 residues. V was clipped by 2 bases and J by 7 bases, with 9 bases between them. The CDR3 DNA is TGTGCCAGCAGTTTAGTCTTACAGAATGAGCAGTTCTTC. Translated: CASSLVLQNEQFF.

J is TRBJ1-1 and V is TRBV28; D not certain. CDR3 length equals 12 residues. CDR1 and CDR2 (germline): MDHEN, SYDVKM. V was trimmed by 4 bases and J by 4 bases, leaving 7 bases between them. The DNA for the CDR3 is TGTGCCAGCAGTTCTCGGGCCACTGAAGCTTTCTTT. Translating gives CASSSRATEAFF.

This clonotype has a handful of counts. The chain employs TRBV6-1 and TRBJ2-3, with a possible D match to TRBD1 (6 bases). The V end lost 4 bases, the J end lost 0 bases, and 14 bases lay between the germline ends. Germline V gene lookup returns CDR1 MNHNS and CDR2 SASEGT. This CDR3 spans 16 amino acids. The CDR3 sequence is CASSGDDRSSTDTQYF. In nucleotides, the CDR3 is TGTGCCAGCAGTGGGGATGACAGGTCTAGCACAGATACGCAGTATTTT.

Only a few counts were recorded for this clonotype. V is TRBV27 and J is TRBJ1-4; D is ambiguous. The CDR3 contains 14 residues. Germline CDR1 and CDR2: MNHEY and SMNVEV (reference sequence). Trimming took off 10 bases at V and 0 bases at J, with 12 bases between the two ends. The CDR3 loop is CATVLVATNEKLFF. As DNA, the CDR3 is TGTGCCACCGTCTTGGTAGCAACTAATGAAAAACTGTTTTTT.

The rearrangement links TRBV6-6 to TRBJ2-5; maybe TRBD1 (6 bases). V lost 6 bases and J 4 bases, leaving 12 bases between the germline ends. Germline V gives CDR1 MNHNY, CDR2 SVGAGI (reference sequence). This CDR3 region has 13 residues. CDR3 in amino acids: CASRVQGPETQYF. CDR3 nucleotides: TGTGCCAGCAGAGTACAGGGTCCAGAGACCCAGTACTTC.

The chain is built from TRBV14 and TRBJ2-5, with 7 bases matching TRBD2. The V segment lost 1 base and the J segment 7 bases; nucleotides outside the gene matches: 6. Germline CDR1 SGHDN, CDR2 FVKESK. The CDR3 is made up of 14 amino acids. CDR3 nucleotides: TGTGCCAGCAGCCAAGTATTAGGGAGGGCGACCCAGTACTTC. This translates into CASSQVLGRATQYF.

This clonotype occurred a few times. This CDR3 is CASSYSDRGYEQYV. In nucleotides, the CDR3 is TGTGCCAGCAGTTACTCGGACAGGGGCTACGAGCAGTACGTC. This chain uses TRBV6-5 with TRBJ2-7, with 9 positions matching TRBD1. CDR1 is MNHEY, CDR2 SVGAGI, per germline. V lost 0 bases, J lost 3 bases, and 0 bases stayed unmatched. The CDR3 consists of 14 residues.

The CDR3 sequence: CASSDVTRTDTQYF. The CDR3 coding sequence is TGTGCCAGCAGTGATGTGACTAGGACAGATACGCAGTATTTT. The chain employs TRBV6-4 and TRBJ2-3; tentative D call: TRBD2 (6 bases). CDR1 is MRHNA and CDR2 is SNTAGT in the germline V gene. The V end lost 3 bases, the J end lost 3 bases, and 10 bases lay between the germline ends. This CDR3 contains 14 residues.

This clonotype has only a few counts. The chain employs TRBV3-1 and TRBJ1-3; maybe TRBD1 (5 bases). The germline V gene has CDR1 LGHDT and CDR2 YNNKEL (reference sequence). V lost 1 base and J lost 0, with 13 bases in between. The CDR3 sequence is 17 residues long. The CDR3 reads CASSQGQWLHSGNTIYF. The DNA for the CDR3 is TGTGCCAGCAGCCAAGGACAGTGGCTTCACTCTGGAAACACCATATATTTT.

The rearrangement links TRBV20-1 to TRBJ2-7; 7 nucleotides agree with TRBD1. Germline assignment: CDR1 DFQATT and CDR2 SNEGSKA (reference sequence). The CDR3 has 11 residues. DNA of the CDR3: TGCAGCCCTACACAGGGGAACGAGCAGTACTTC. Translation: CSPTQGNEQYF.

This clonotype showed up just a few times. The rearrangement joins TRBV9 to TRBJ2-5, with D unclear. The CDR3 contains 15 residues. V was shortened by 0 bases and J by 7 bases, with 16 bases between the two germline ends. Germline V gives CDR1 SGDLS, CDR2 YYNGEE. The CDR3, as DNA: TGTGCCAGCAGCGTAGATAGAGGTTGGGCAGGGACCCAGTACTTC. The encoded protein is CASSVDRGWAGTQYF.